This T cell receptor beta chain was captured by sequencing in a study of T-cell reconstitution after alpha-beta-depleted transplantation in children. Preparation of the TCRbeta library was carried out with unique molecular identifiers. TCRdb processed the PCR reads anew with MiXCR; each CDR3 protein has one entry. The sample consists of about 78,000 distinct CDR3 sequences, less than 15% of them appearing once. This clonotype was found a few times. Its antigen is undetermined. The V and J ends lost 6 bases and 6 bases, in that order; junction bases with no gene match: 12. CDR3 size: 15 residues. CDR1 and CDR2 (germline): KGHSH, LQKENI. Whole-study results and caveats: Recipient T cells and thymic progenitors that survived gave rise to the high TCRbeta diversity observed at day 60 in some patients. Reportedly, alpha-beta T cells present about two months post-transplant originated from several hundred expanded clones of graft origin. Most T-cell counts and diversity one year after the transplant came from T cells that were newly produced.

This TCR derives from a male patient aged 2-10 years who had a stem cell transplant for acute lymphoblastic leukemia, so the T cells may come from the graft donor. This sequence joins TRBV18 and TRBJ2-5; 8 positions match TRBD1. Sequencing used PBMCs, mostly from graft donor cells, obtained 180 days after TCRalphabeta/CD19-depleted stem cell transplant. CDR3: CASSPRKGQVQTQYF. The CDR3 nucleotides are TGTGCCAGCTCCCCGCGGAAGGGACAGGTCCAGACCCAGTACTTC.